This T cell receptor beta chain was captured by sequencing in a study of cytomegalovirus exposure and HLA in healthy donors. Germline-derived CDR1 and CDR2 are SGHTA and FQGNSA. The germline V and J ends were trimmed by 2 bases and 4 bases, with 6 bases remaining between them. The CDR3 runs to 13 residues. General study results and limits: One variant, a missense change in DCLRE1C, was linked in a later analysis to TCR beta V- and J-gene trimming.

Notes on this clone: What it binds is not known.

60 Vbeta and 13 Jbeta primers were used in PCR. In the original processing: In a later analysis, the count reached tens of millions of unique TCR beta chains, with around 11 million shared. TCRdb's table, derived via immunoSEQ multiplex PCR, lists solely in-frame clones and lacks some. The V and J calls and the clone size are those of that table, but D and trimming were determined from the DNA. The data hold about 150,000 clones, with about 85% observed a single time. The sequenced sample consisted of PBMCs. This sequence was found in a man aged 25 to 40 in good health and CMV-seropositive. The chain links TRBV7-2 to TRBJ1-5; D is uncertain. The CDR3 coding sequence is TGTGCCAGCAGCTTACGGGGAAATCAGCCCCAGCATTTT. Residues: CASSLRGNQPQHF.